A single sample gave rise to the 9 T cell receptor beta chains below, sequenced in a study of beta chain features in type 1 diabetes (dated by TCRdb to the late 2010s). Receptor libraries were prepared by the immunoSEQ multiplex PCR assay. The entire isolated RNA was reverse transcribed using the High Capacity cDNA Reverse Transcription Kit, and thus expressed TCRB transcripts were sequenced. TCRdb carries this immuneACCESS record with in-frame sequences only. Its versions omit some clonotypes, under half of them owing to an unresolved V gene in the studies checked, with the rest unexplained. The sample table lists hundreds of thousands of clones, about 15% of them with a count of one. The ten largest clones add up to 0.035% to 0.045% of the sample. The sequenced sample consisted of naive CD4+ T cells from blood. The intended sense of this specimen's cell subset or site label: true naive CD4+ T cells. The receptor source for this set is a man aged 25 to 40 in good health.

This rearrangement joins TRBV19 to TRBJ1-6, with D unresolved. Trimming cost V 6 bases and J 6 bases, with 12 bases left between them. The CDR3 is 14 residues long. Per germline, CDR1 LNHDA and CDR2 SQIVND (reference sequence). This chain's CDR3 is CASSKIGFNSPLHF. In DNA, the CDR3 is TGTGCCAGTAGCAAGATTGGGTTTAATTCACCCCTCCACTTT.

The rearrangement uses TRBV5-6 and TRBJ1-1, with D possibly being TRBD1 (5 bases). Germline-derived CDR1 and CDR2 are SGHDT and YYEEEE. The CDR3 runs 16 residues. V lost 3 bases to trimming and J lost 0 bases, with 15 bases between them. CDR3 coding DNA: TGTGCCAGCAGCTGGGGACCCGGAGCCCTGAACACTGAAGCTTTCTTT. It yields the protein CASSWGPGALNTEAFF. The variable domain in full, with the rest retrieved from reference TRBV5-6 and TRBJ1-1, is DAGVTQSPTHLIKTRGQQVTLRCSPKSGHDTVSWYQQALGQGPQFIFQYYEEEERQRGNFPDRFSGHQFPNYSSELNVNALLLGDSALYLCASSWGPGALNTEAFFGQGTRLTVV.

In its sample, this clone was seen a few times. The chain combines TRBV29-1 with TRBJ1-1; D is perhaps TRBD1 (5 bases). The V end lost 6 bases, the J end lost 0 bases, and 11 bases lay between the germline ends. The CDR3 covers 13 residues. In germline, CDR1 is SQVTM, CDR2 ANQGSEA. CDR3 region: CSVEQVLNTEAFF. CDR3 nucleotide sequence: TGCAGCGTAGAACAGGTGTTGAACACTGAAGCTTTCTTT.

This rearrangement joins TRBV7-6 to TRBJ2-5; D is unclear. The CDR3 is 15 amino acids. Germline lookup yields CDR1 SGHVS and CDR2 FNYEAQ. The V end lost 5 bases, the J end lost 5 bases, and 18 bases lay between the germline ends. In nucleotides, the CDR3 is TGTGCCAGCAGCCGGGTGCGAGACCTCCAGGAGACCCAGTACTTC. Its translation: CASSRVRDLQETQYF.

V usage is TRBV5-6 and J usage is TRBJ2-7, with 12 bases that match TRBD2. Trimming removed 1 base from V and 3 bases from J; junction bases left unmatched: 11. Germline V lookup: CDR1 SGHDT, CDR2 YYEEEE. The CDR3 totals 18 residues. Written as DNA, the CDR3 is TGTGCCAGCAGCTTGAGGCTAGCGGGAGGGCCCGGCATCTACGAGCAGTACGTC. Its protein product is CASSLRLAGGPGIYEQYV.

There are many counts of this clone. This sequence joins TRBV15 and TRBJ2-1; D tentatively fits TRBD1 or TRBD2 (6 bases each). CDR3 length: 15 residues. CDR1 LNHNV and CDR2 YYDKDF come from the germline V gene (reference sequence). V shed 1 base and J shed 6 bases, with 13 bases lying between them. CDR3 residues: CATSRAQGLFNEQFF. The CDR3 region has the DNA TGTGCCACCAGCAGAGCACAGGGACTGTTCAATGAGCAGTTCTTC.

This clone was seen a few times. Different DNA sequences within this sample yield the same CDR3. The rearrangement links TRBV4-2 to TRBJ2-3, with D maybe TRBD2 (5 bases). V lost 0 bases and J lost 5, with 6 bases in between. Germline V lookup: CDR1 LGHNA, CDR2 YNFKEQ. The CDR3 consists of 13 residues. Here the CDR3 DNA reads TGTGCCAGCAGCCAAGATCGGGGAGATACGCAGTATTTT. Protein product: CASSQDRGDTQYF.

The chain links TRBV27 to TRBJ2-1; 7 bases agree with TRBD2. Trimming removed 3 bases from V and 0 bases from J; junction bases left unmatched: 5. This CDR3 is 16 amino acids long. Germline assignment: CDR1 MNHEY and CDR2 SMNVEV (reference sequence). The CDR3 DNA reads as TGTGCCAGCAGTTTTGGGCGGGGGAGCTCCTACAATGAGCAGTTCTTC. It specifies CASSFGRGSSYNEQFF.

This sequence joins TRBV7-2 and TRBJ2-5; D may be TRBD1 or TRBD2 (6 bases each). V dropped 5 bases and J dropped 1 base, with 20 bases sitting between them. Germline CDR1 SGHTA, CDR2 FQGNSA. The CDR3 spans 17 residues. CDR3 bases: TGTGCCAGCAGCCCGGCCGGAGGGGGAACGATCCAAGAGACCCAGTACTTC. It encodes CASSPAGGGTIQETQYF.